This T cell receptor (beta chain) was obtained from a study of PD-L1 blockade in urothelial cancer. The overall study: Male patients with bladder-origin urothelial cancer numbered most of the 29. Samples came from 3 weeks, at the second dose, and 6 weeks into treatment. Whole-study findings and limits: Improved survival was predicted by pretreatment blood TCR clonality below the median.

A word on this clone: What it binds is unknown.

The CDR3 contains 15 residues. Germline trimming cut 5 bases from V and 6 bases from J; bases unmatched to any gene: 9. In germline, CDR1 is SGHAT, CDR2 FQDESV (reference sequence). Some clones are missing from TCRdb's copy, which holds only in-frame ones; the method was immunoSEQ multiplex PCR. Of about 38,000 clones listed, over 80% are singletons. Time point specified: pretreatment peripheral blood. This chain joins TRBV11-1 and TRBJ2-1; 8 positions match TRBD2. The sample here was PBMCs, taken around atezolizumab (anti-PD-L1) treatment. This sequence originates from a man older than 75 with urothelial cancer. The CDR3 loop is CASSRPGLGINEQFF. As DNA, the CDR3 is TGTGCCAGCAGCCGCCCGGGACTAGGGATCAATGAGCAGTTCTTC.